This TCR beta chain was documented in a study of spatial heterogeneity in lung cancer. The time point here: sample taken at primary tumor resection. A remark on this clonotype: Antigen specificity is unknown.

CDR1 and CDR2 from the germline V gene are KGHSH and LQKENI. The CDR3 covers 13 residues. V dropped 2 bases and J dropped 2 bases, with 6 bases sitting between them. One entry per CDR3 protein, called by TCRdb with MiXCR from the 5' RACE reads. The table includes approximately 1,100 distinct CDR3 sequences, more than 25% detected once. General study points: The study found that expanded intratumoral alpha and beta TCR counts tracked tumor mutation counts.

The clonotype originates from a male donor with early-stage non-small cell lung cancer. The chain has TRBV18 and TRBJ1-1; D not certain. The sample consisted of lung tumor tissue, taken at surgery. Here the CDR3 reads CASSPGVNTEAFF. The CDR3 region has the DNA TGTGCCAGCTCACCAGGGGTAAACACTGAAGCTTTCTTT.